Listed below are T cell receptor beta chains from one sample, sequenced in a study of blood T cells in healthy people across ages. MiXCR, applied by TCRdb to the 5' RACE reads, yields one record per CDR3 protein. The sample has more than 650,000 distinct CDR3 sequences; about 55% are singletons. Material for sequencing was blood. The receptors originated from a man older than 75 in good health. CDR3s include the opening cysteine and the closing phenylalanine or tryptophan. Fields, in order: clone size, J gene, CDR3 length, V gene, D gene, CDR3 DNA, CDR3 protein. D genes are given only for firm matches. Not all rows give a size; the values are once, few, many and, for expanded clones, a class.

clone_size: few; j_call: TRBJ2-1; cdr3_length: 15; v_call: TRBV12-3/TRBV12-4; d_call: TRBD2; cdr3_nt: TGTGCCAGCAGTGCCGGGACTAGGTCCGGCAATGAGCAGTTCTTC; cdr3_aa: CASSAGTRSGNEQFF
clone_size: NA; j_call: TRBJ2-7; cdr3_length: 13; v_call: TRBV12-3/TRBV12-4; d_call: NA; cdr3_nt: TGTGCCAGCAGACTCGAGGGGAAATACGAGCAGTACTTC; cdr3_aa: CASRLEGKYEQYF
clone_size: NA; j_call: TRBJ2-1; cdr3_length: 15; v_call: TRBV9; d_call: NA; cdr3_nt: TGTGCCAGCAGCGTAGTAACTACCGCTGGCAATGAGCAGTTCTTC; cdr3_aa: CASSVVTTAGNEQFF
clone_size: NA; j_call: TRBJ2-1; cdr3_length: 16; v_call: TRBV3-1; d_call: TRBD2; cdr3_nt: TGTGCCAGCAGCCAAGATTGGCTAGCGGGGTACAATGAGCAGTTCTTC; cdr3_aa: CASSQDWLAGYNEQFF
clone_size: NA; j_call: TRBJ2-3; cdr3_length: 18; v_call: TRBV4-2; d_call: TRBD2; cdr3_nt: TGTGCCAGCAGCCAAGGATCCCTGGAGCGGGGGTGGACAGATACGCAGTATTTT; cdr3_aa: CASSQGSLERGWTDTQYF
clone_size: NA; j_call: TRBJ2-2; cdr3_length: 17; v_call: TRBV6-5; d_call: NA; cdr3_nt: TGTGCCAGCAGTTACAACCGAGGGAAGACTCACACCGGGGAGCTGTTTTTT; cdr3_aa: CASSYNRGKTHTGELFF
clone_size: NA; j_call: TRBJ1-1; cdr3_length: 14; v_call: TRBV12-3/TRBV12-4; d_call: TRBD1; cdr3_nt: TGTGCCAGCAGTCCAACAGGGGGTGGGACTGAAGCTTTCTTT; cdr3_aa: CASSPTGGGTEAFF
clone_size: few; j_call: TRBJ2-7; cdr3_length: 14; v_call: TRBV2; d_call: NA; cdr3_nt: TGTGCCAGCAAACAAGACTACCCTCTGAGGGAGCAGTACTTC; cdr3_aa: CASKQDYPLREQYF
clone_size: NA; j_call: TRBJ2-7; cdr3_length: 14; v_call: TRBV7-8; d_call: TRBD2; cdr3_nt: TGTGCCAGCACCACGAGCGGGATATACAACGAGCAGTACTTC; cdr3_aa: CASTTSGIYNEQYF
clone_size: NA; j_call: TRBJ2-6; cdr3_length: 17; v_call: TRBV27; d_call: NA; cdr3_nt: TGTGCCAGCACGACGCCGACGGGCGGGGCTGGGGCCAACGTCCTGACTTTC; cdr3_aa: CASTTPTGGAGANVLTF
clone_size: NA; j_call: TRBJ2-7; cdr3_length: 13; v_call: TRBV5-1; d_call: NA; cdr3_nt: TGCGCCAGCAGCTTGGGTATGGGCTACGAGCAGTACTTC; cdr3_aa: CASSLGMGYEQYF
clone_size: few; j_call: TRBJ2-3; cdr3_length: 17; v_call: TRBV20-1; d_call: TRBD2; cdr3_nt: TGCAGTGCCCCCTCCACGGAACTAGCGGGATGGGTGGATACGCAGTATTTT; cdr3_aa: CSAPSTELAGWVDTQYF
clone_size: once; j_call: TRBJ2-7; cdr3_length: 13; v_call: TRBV5-8; d_call: NA; cdr3_nt: TGTGCCAGCAGCTTGATACAGTACTACGAGCAGTACTTC; cdr3_aa: CASSLIQYYEQYF
clone_size: NA; j_call: TRBJ2-7; cdr3_length: 13; v_call: TRBV11-2; d_call: NA; cdr3_nt: TGTGCCAGCAGCCCCGGGCCTTACTACGAGCAGTACTTC; cdr3_aa: CASSPGPYYEQYF
clone_size: few; j_call: TRBJ1-2; cdr3_length: 16; v_call: TRBV21-1; d_call: NA; cdr3_nt: TGTGCCAGCCGCACCGTTTCGAAGGGGGTCGACTATGGCTACACCTTC; cdr3_aa: CASRTVSKGVDYGYTF
clone_size: few; j_call: TRBJ1-5; cdr3_length: 18; v_call: TRBV7-9; d_call: TRBD1; cdr3_nt: TGTGCCAGCAGCCAAGGACAGGGGGCATTTCATAGCAATCAGCCCCAGCATTTT; cdr3_aa: CASSQGQGAFHSNQPQHF
clone_size: NA; j_call: TRBJ1-1; cdr3_length: 16; v_call: TRBV20-1; d_call: NA; cdr3_nt: TGCAGTGCTAGAGATTGGACCGACATAAAGGGTACTGAAGCTTTCTTT; cdr3_aa: CSARDWTDIKGTEAFF
clone_size: NA; j_call: TRBJ2-2; cdr3_length: 14; v_call: TRBV5-1; d_call: NA; cdr3_nt: TGCGCCAGCAGCTTGGGTGTCGACACCGGGGAGCTGTTTTTT; cdr3_aa: CASSLGVDTGELFF
clone_size: NA; j_call: TRBJ2-5; cdr3_length: 13; v_call: TRBV6-6; d_call: TRBD1; cdr3_nt: TGTGCCAGCAGTTTGGACAGGGGAAAGACCCAGTACTTC; cdr3_aa: CASSLDRGKTQYF
clone_size: NA; j_call: TRBJ2-1; cdr3_length: 15; v_call: TRBV9; d_call: NA; cdr3_nt: TGTGCCAGCAGCGTAGATGCGGTCTCCTACAATGAGCAGTTCTTC; cdr3_aa: CASSVDAVSYNEQFF
clone_size: few; j_call: TRBJ2-3; cdr3_length: 15; v_call: TRBV20-1; d_call: TRBD2; cdr3_nt: TGCAGTGCTAGGGTTAGCGGGAGTCCCTCAGATACGCAGTATTTT; cdr3_aa: CSARVSGSPSDTQYF
clone_size: few; j_call: TRBJ2-7; cdr3_length: 15; v_call: TRBV5-5; d_call: TRBD1; cdr3_nt: TGTGCCAGCAGCTTCCAGCGGACAGGGATCTACGAGCAGTACTTC; cdr3_aa: CASSFQRTGIYEQYF
clone_size: few; j_call: TRBJ2-7; cdr3_length: 17; v_call: TRBV21-1; d_call: NA; cdr3_nt: TGTGCCAGCAGTTCACTCCTTAGGGGTTATAGCTCCTACGAGCAGTACTTC; cdr3_aa: CASSSLLRGYSSYEQYF
clone_size: few; j_call: TRBJ2-3; cdr3_length: 14; v_call: TRBV6-5; d_call: TRBD2; cdr3_nt: TGTGCCAGCAGCACACGGCGGGAGGGCCGATACGCGTATTTT; cdr3_aa: CASSTRREGRYAYF
clone_size: NA; j_call: TRBJ2-2; cdr3_length: 15; v_call: TRBV7-3; d_call: NA; cdr3_nt: TGTGCCAGCAGCTCTCAGGGACTGAACACCGGGGAGCTGTTTTTT; cdr3_aa: CASSSQGLNTGELFF
clone_size: NA; j_call: TRBJ2-1; cdr3_length: 13; v_call: TRBV2; d_call: TRBD1; cdr3_nt: TGTGCCAGCAGCCGACAGGGGTTCGATGAGCAGTTCTTC; cdr3_aa: CASSRQGFDEQFF
clone_size: few; j_call: TRBJ2-3; cdr3_length: 15; v_call: TRBV9; d_call: TRBD2; cdr3_nt: TGTGCCAGCAGCGTTGGCGGGAGGATCACAGATACGCAGTATTTT; cdr3_aa: CASSVGGRITDTQYF
clone_size: NA; j_call: TRBJ2-1; cdr3_length: 15; v_call: TRBV12-3/TRBV12-4; d_call: TRBD2; cdr3_nt: TGTGCCAGCAGCCGGGCTAGCGGGCCCTACAATGAGCAGTTCTTC; cdr3_aa: CASSRASGPYNEQFF
clone_size: few; j_call: TRBJ2-7; cdr3_length: 15; v_call: TRBV21-1; d_call: NA; cdr3_nt: TGTGCCAGCAGCTCAATGAGCGGGGGGTCCTACGAGCAGTACTTC; cdr3_aa: CASSSMSGGSYEQYF
clone_size: NA; j_call: TRBJ2-7; cdr3_length: 15; v_call: TRBV27; d_call: NA; cdr3_nt: TGTGCCAGCGGCCGACGGGGTTCGAGCTCCTACGAGCAGTACTTC; cdr3_aa: CASGRRGSSSYEQYF